Presented here are 32 T cell receptor beta chains from one specimen sequenced in a study of blood T cell repertoires in COVID-19. Here immunoSEQ multiplex PCR was the method, and the copy in TCRdb shows in-frame clones only, minus some. The sample lists about 200,000 clones, 84% occurring once. Sample: peripheral blood. The receptor source for this set is a woman between 45 and 60 years old with active or convalescent COVID-19.

V usage is TRBV4-1 and J usage is TRBJ1-2; D might be TRBD1 (5 bases). V was clipped by 4 bases and J by 4 bases, with 10 bases between them. Germline CDR1 MGHRA, CDR2 YSYEKL. The CDR3 runs 13 residues. CDR3 amino acids: CASSPREAYGYTF. For the CDR3, the DNA is TGCGCCAGCAGCCCCAGGGAGGCCTATGGCTACACCTTC.

This clone showed up just a few times. The rearrangement uses TRBV7-3 and TRBJ2-1; possibly TRBD1 for D (6 bases). Germline V gene sequence: CDR1 SGHTA, CDR2 FQGTGA. V was pared by 5 bases and J by 3 bases, with 14 bases between. The CDR3 is 15 residues long. The CDR3 loop is CASSPMGALYNEQFF. Here the CDR3 DNA reads TGTGCCAGCAGCCCCATGGGGGCGCTCTACAATGAGCAGTTCTTC.

The V and J genes are TRBV5-1 and TRBJ2-1; 10 positions agree with TRBD1. Trimming removed 3 bases from V and 7 bases from J; junction bases left unmatched: 13. This CDR3 region has 17 residues. CDR1 and CDR2 (germline): SGHRS, YFSETQ. CDR3 nucleotide sequence: TGCGCCAGCAGCTCCGGACAGGGGGAGCATAATTTGAATGAGCAGTTCTTC. Its translation is CASSSGQGEHNLNEQFF.

The chain recombines TRBV20-1 with TRBJ2-3; 10 positions match TRBD2. V shed 3 bases, J shed 1 base, and the junction held 1 base outside the gene matches. Germline V gene lookup returns CDR1 DFQATT and CDR2 SNEGSKA (reference sequence). The CDR3 runs 14 residues. CDR3 DNA: TGCAGTGCTAGTGGACTAGCGGGCACAGATACGCAGTATTTT. It yields the protein CSASGLAGTDTQYF.

V and J are TRBV14 and TRBJ1-4; a weak D match, TRBD1 (5 bases). The CDR3 runs to 16 residues. CDR1 is SGHDN, CDR2 FVKESK, per germline. Trimming removed 1 base from V and 0 bases from J, with 9 bases in between. The CDR3 spells CASSQGQSSTNEKLFF. Written as DNA, the CDR3 is TGTGCCAGCAGCCAAGGACAGAGCTCAACTAATGAAAAACTGTTTTTT.

This chain uses TRBV24-1 with TRBJ1-1; D may be TRBD1 (6 bases). This CDR3 comprises 14 residues. Germline CDR1 is KGHDR and CDR2 is SFDVKD. V was shortened by 3 bases and J by 10 bases, with 17 bases between the two germline ends. Written as DNA, the CDR3 is TGTGCCACCAGTGATCCGGGGGGCGACGGGGGAGCTTTCTTT. This sequence encodes CATSDPGGDGGAFF.

The chain has TRBV18 and TRBJ2-7; no reliable D call. Germline values: CDR1 KGHSH, CDR2 LQKENI. The germline V and J ends were trimmed by 1 base and 4 bases, with 5 bases remaining between them. This CDR3 has 12 amino acids. The CDR3 protein is CASSPQLYEQYF. The CDR3 region has the DNA TGTGCCAGCTCACCACAACTATACGAGCAGTACTTC.

The J gene is TRBJ1-1, the V gene TRBV5-4; the match to TRBD1 covers 7 bases. The germline gives CDR1 SGHNT, CDR2 YYREEE (reference sequence). V shed 4 bases, J shed 5 bases, and the junction held 5 bases outside the gene matches. The CDR3 length is 13 residues. The CDR3 sequence: CASSIQGWTEAFF. The CDR3 DNA sequence: TGTGCCAGCAGCATACAGGGGTGGACTGAAGCTTTCTTT.

This clone was counted once. The rearrangement joins TRBV3-1 (or the pseudogene TRBV3-2) to TRBJ1-4; D is possibly TRBD1 (5 bases). This CDR3 spans 15 amino acids. The germline gives CDR1 LGHDT, CDR2 YNNKEL (reference sequence). Trimming took off 6 bases at V and 0 bases at J, with 11 bases between the two ends. CDR3 DNA sequence: TGTGCCAGCAGTCGAGCGACAGCAACTAATGAAAAACTGTTTTTT. This gives the protein CASSRATATNEKLFF.

The rearrangement links TRBV28 to TRBJ2-7, with 14 bases matching TRBD2. J lost 1 base, V lost 1 base, and 6 bases had no gene match. This CDR3 contains 18 residues. CDR1 MDHEN and CDR2 SYDVKM come from the germline V gene. In nucleotides, the CDR3 is TGTGCCAGCAGTTTATCGTCCCGACTAGCGGGAGGGTCCTACGAGCAGTACTTC. This codes for CASSLSSRLAGGSYEQYF.

The rearrangement uses TRBV6-5 and TRBJ1-5; the match to TRBD1 covers 8 bases. The CDR3 extends over 14 amino acids. Germline V gives CDR1 MNHEY, CDR2 SVGAGI. V lost 8 bases, J lost 6 bases, and 9 bases stayed unmatched. In DNA form, the CDR3 reads TGTGCCAGCGGACTTCAGGGGGCCGGTCAGCCCCAGCATTTT. This codes for CASGLQGAGQPQHF.

The chain employs TRBV2 and TRBJ1-2, with 7 positions matching TRBD1. This CDR3 spans 13 amino acids. In germline, CDR1 is SNHLY, CDR2 FYNNEI. Trimming cost V 1 base and J 10 bases; bases outside gene matches: 6. The CDR3 nucleotides read TGTGCCAGCAGTGAAGTGAAAGGGGGCGCCTACACCTTC. This sequence encodes CASSEVKGGAYTF.

The chain recombines TRBV20-1 with TRBJ1-2; D call uncertain. Germline loops: CDR1 DFQATT, CDR2 SNEGSKA (reference sequence). Between the trimmed V and J ends, which lost 1 base and 4 bases, there was a span of 4 bases. The CDR3 is 11 amino acids. The CDR3 nucleotides read TGCAGTGCTAGAGCCAGCTATGGCTACACCTTC. Its translation: CSARASYGYTF.

V usage is TRBV14 and J usage is TRBJ1-2, with D maybe TRBD1 (5 bases). Germline loops: CDR1 SGHDN, CDR2 FVKESK. The length of the CDR3 is 13 residues. The germline V and J ends were trimmed by 2 bases and 8 bases, with 12 bases remaining between them. CDR3 sequence: CASSQSQVRGYTF. The CDR3 bases are TGTGCCAGCAGCCAATCACAGGTAAGGGGCTACACCTTC.

V is TRBV6-5 and J is TRBJ1-3; D gene unclear. Germline CDR1 is MNHEY and CDR2 is SVGAGI. The V end was cut by 6 bases, the J end by 0 bases, with 9 bases between. This CDR3 is built from 14 residues. The CDR3 loop is CASSPQYSGNTIYF. The CDR3 DNA follows: TGTGCCAGCAGCCCCCAGTACTCTGGAAACACCATATATTTT.

The V and J genes are TRBV7-6 and TRBJ2-3; 11 bases fit TRBD2. CDR3 length: 16 amino acids. J lost 3 bases, V lost 1 base, and 3 bases had no gene match. Germline values: CDR1 SGHVS, CDR2 FNYEAQ. CDR3 sequence: CASSLVTSGMTDTQYF. Here the CDR3 DNA reads TGTGCCAGCAGCTTAGTGACTAGCGGGATGACAGATACGCAGTATTTT.

The chain's CDR3 is CASSFAGGPRTDTQYF. The CDR3 DNA is TGCGCCAGCAGCTTTGCGGGGGGCCCCAGGACAGATACGCAGTATTTT. The chain combines TRBV5-1 with TRBJ2-3, with 8 bases lining up with TRBD2. With 2 bases clipped from V and 3 bases from J, the junction kept 8 bases outside the gene matches. The CDR3 covers 16 residues. Germline V gene sequence: CDR1 SGHRS, CDR2 YFSETQ.

The rearrangement links TRBV5-1 to TRBJ2-3, with TRBD2 matching 8 bases. Germline CDR1 is SGHRS and CDR2 is YFSETQ. Trimming cost V 2 bases and J 2 bases; bases outside gene matches: 1. The CDR3 has 14 residues. The CDR3, as DNA: TGCGCCAGCAGCTTTAGCGGGGTCACAGATACGCAGTATTTT. This sequence encodes CASSFSGVTDTQYF.

This chain connects TRBV27 to TRBJ2-7; a weak D match, TRBD1 (6 bases). Trimming cost V 2 bases and J 3 bases, with 20 bases left between them. The CDR3 runs 17 residues. CDR1 and CDR2 from the germline V gene are MNHEY and SMNVEV (reference sequence). The DNA of the CDR3 is TGTGCCAGCAGTTTAAGGGGGTCGGGGCCCTACTACTACGAGCAGTACTTC. This sequence encodes CASSLRGSGPYYYEQYF.

The genes are TRBV4-2 and TRBJ1-2; D remains ambiguous. Germline loops: CDR1 LGHNA, CDR2 YNFKEQ. The V end was cut by 0 bases, the J end by 7 bases, with 12 bases between. The CDR3 loop spans 14 amino acids. The CDR3 protein is CASSQDPVAGGYTF. The CDR3 nucleotides are TGTGCCAGCAGCCAAGATCCGGTTGCCGGTGGCTACACCTTC.

The chain is built from TRBV5-8 and TRBJ1-3; TRBD1 is a possible D gene (5 bases). The V and J ends lost 1 base and 2 bases respectively, with 7 bases between them. This CDR3 is 14 amino acids long. Germline V gene lookup returns CDR1 SGHTS and CDR2 YDEGEE. The CDR3 nucleotides are TGTGCCAGCAGCTTGTGGGGGGCTGGAAACACCATATATTTT. Translation gives CASSLWGAGNTIYF.

The rearrangement links TRBV9 to TRBJ2-5; no definite D call. Trimming pared 4 bases from V and 3 bases from J, leaving 7 bases between. The CDR3 extends over 12 amino acids. Germline V gene lookup returns CDR1 SGDLS and CDR2 YYNGEE. The CDR3 region is CASSPHEETQYF. Written as DNA, the CDR3 is TGTGCCAGCAGCCCCCATGAAGAGACCCAGTACTTC.

The V and J genes are TRBV19 and TRBJ2-7, with 9 bases aligning to TRBD1. Germline V gene sequence: CDR1 LNHDA, CDR2 SQIVND (reference sequence). The junction had 12 bases not matched to a gene; V was cut back by 4 bases and J by 2 bases. The CDR3 is made up of 17 amino acids. The CDR3 reads CASSNPCRDREPYEQYV. As DNA, the CDR3 is TGTGCCAGTAGTAACCCCTGCCGGGACAGGGAACCCTACGAGCAGTACGTC.

The J gene is TRBJ2-6, the V gene TRBV5-1, with D hard to call. Per germline, CDR1 SGHRS and CDR2 YFSETQ. Trimming took 5 bases from V and 2 from J, leaving 11 bases between them. The CDR3 has 15 amino acids. CDR3 bases: TGCGCCAGCAGTTCAGCAGGCGCTGGGGCCAACGTCCTGACTTTC. It yields the protein CASSSAGAGANVLTF.

The V gene is TRBV19, the J gene TRBJ2-2, with TRBD2 matching 13 bases. The CDR3 covers 17 residues. V lost 4 bases, J lost 6 bases, and 8 bases stayed unmatched. The germline CDR1 and CDR2 sequences are LNHDA and SQIVND (reference sequence). The CDR3 DNA follows: TGTGCCAGTAGTAGGGGGACTAGCGGGGCCGTTGCCGGGGAGCTGTTTTTT. Translated, it gives CASSRGTSGAVAGELFF. The full variable domain, rest sourced from reference TRBV19 and TRBJ2-2, is DGGITQSPKYLFRKEGQNVTLSCEQNLNHDAMYWYRQDPGQGLRLIYYSQIVNDFQKGDIAEGYSVSREKKESFPLTVTSAQKNPTAFYLCASSRGTSGAVAGELFFGEGSRLTVL.

The sample holds a few counts of this clone. The CDR3 bases are TGTGCCGTCAGGGTCGGCGGCAATCAGCCCCAGCATTTT. Its protein is CAVRVGGNQPQHF. The chain is built from TRBV6-6 and TRBJ1-5; possibly TRBD1 for D (5 bases). This CDR3 contains 13 residues. Germline V CDR1 and CDR2: MNHNY, SVGAGI (reference sequence). Deletions cut 11 bases from V and 2 bases from J, with 13 bases between.

The chain carries TRBV5-1 and TRBJ2-2; TRBD1 aligns across 8 bases. The CDR3 contains 15 residues. Germline CDR1 SGHRS, CDR2 YFSETQ. The V gene end was trimmed by 3 bases and the J gene end by 7 bases; junction bases not matched to a gene: 8. In DNA form, the CDR3 reads TGCGCCAGCAGCTGGTCACAGGGGGGAGGCGGGGAGCTGTTTTTT. Its translation: CASSWSQGGGGELFF.

Turning to this clone: The same CDR3 also results from other DNA sequences found in this sample. The chain recombines TRBV5-1 with TRBJ2-1, with 9 bases that match TRBD1. The CDR3 extends over 16 amino acids. The germline V gene encodes CDR1 SGHRS and CDR2 YFSETQ. The junction had 3 bases not matched to a gene; V was cut back by 1 base and J by 1 base. The CDR3 here is CASSLIGTGSYNEQFF. CDR3 DNA sequence: TGCGCCAGCAGCTTGATCGGGACAGGGTCCTACAATGAGCAGTTCTTC.

V and J are TRBV11-2 and TRBJ1-6; TRBD1 is a possible D gene (5 bases). Between the trimmed V and J ends, which lost 3 bases and 7 bases, there was a span of 10 bases. CDR1 and CDR2 from the germline V gene are SGHAT and FQNNGV. The CDR3 has 14 residues. CDR3 residues: CASSFIRGNSPLHF. In DNA, the CDR3 is TGTGCCAGCAGCTTTATACGGGGGAATTCACCCCTCCACTTT. The complete variable domain, with remaining parts taken from reference TRBV11-2 and TRBJ1-6, reads EAGVAQSPRYKIIEKRQSVAFWCNPISGHATLYWYQQILGQGPKLLIQFQNNGVVDDSQLPKDRFSAERLKGVDSTLKIQPAKLEDSAVYLCASSFIRGNSPLHFGNGTRLTVT.

As DNA, the CDR3 is TGTGCCAGCAGACTAGCGGGGTACTACAATGAGCAGTTCTTC. Translation gives CASRLAGYYNEQFF. The chain recombines TRBV6-6 with TRBJ2-1, with 10 bases identical to TRBD2. The germline V gene has CDR1 MNHNY and CDR2 SVGAGI (reference sequence). This CDR3 contains 14 residues. V gave up 6 bases and J gave up 3 bases; unmatched junction bases: 2.

This sequence joins TRBV5-4 and TRBJ2-2; maybe TRBD2 (6 bases). The CDR3 spans 16 residues. The germline V gene encodes CDR1 SGHNT and CDR2 YYREEE (reference sequence). Between the trimmed V and J ends, which lost 0 bases and 6 bases, there was a span of 15 bases. This chain's CDR3 is CASSLGGGRTPGELFF. The CDR3 DNA follows: TGTGCCAGCAGCTTGGGTGGTGGGAGGACTCCCGGGGAGCTGTTTTTT.

The gene calls are TRBV6-5 and TRBJ1-2; possibly TRBD1 for D (6 bases). This CDR3 spans 13 amino acids. Trimming left V 2 bases short and J 9 bases short, with 13 bases between. CDR1 and CDR2 from the germline V gene are MNHEY and SVGAGI. The CDR3 nucleotides are TGTGCCAGCAGTTACGGGGGCAGGGTGAGCTACACCTTC. It codes for CASSYGGRVSYTF.